This TCR beta chain derives from a study of blood T cells in healthy people across ages. Study-level information: For every two T cells, template switching captured about one barcoded beta molecule.

The table lists this clonotype with many counts. V lost 7 bases and J 3 bases, leaving 13 bases between the germline ends. Germline loops: CDR1 WNHNN, CDR2 SYGVQD (reference sequence). This CDR3 has 14 amino acids. It was with a sample-barcoded 5' primer and a J-beta primer mix that a second PCR of about 7 to 12 cycles was run. The template-switch adaptor, which had 12 random nucleotides, put a tag on each cDNA molecule. TCRdb processed the 5' RACE reads anew with MiXCR; each CDR3 protein has one entry. The table shows hundreds of thousands of distinct CDR3 sequences, with 29% occurring only once. In terms of origin and age, donors were healthy Caucasian individuals from Russia aged about 6 to 90. Donors gave roughly 10 milliliters of peripheral blood apiece.

The sequence came from a woman of 80 years or more in good health. This chain links TRBV10-1 with TRBJ1-5; D not resolved. Sample: blood. The chain's CDR3 is CASIEWGPNQPQHF. The DNA of the CDR3 is TGCGCCAGCATCGAGTGGGGTCCCAATCAGCCCCAGCATTTT.